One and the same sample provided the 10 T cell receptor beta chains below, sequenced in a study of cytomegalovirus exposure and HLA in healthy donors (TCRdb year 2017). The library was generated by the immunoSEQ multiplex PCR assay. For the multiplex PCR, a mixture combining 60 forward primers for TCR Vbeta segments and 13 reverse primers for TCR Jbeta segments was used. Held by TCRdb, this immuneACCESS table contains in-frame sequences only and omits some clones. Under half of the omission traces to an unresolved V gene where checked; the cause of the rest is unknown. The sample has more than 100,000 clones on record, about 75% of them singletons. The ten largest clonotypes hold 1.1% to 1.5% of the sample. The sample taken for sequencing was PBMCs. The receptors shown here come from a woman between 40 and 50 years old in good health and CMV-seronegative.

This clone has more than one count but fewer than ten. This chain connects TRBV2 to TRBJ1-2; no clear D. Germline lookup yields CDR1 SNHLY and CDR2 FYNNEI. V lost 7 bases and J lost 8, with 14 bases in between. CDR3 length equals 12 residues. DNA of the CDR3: TGTGCCAGCACAGACTTCGGGTGGGGCTACACCTTC. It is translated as CASTDFGWGYTF.

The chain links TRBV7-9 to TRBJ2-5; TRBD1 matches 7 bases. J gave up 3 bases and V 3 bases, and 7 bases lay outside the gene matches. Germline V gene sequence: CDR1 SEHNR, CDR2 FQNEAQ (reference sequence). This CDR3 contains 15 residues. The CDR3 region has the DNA TGTGCCAGCAGCTTTACCCTCGGGACAGAAGAGACCCAGTACTTC. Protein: CASSFTLGTEETQYF.

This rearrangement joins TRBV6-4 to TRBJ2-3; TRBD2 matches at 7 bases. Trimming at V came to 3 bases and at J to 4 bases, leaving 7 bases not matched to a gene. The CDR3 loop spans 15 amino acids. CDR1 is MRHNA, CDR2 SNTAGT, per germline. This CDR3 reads CASSEEAGNPDTQYF. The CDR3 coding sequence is TGTGCCAGCAGTGAGGAAGCGGGGAACCCAGATACGCAGTATTTT.

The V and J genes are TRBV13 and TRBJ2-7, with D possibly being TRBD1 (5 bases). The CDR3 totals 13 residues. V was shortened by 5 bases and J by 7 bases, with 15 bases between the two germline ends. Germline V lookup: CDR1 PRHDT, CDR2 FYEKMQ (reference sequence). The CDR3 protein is CASSLQAGREQYF. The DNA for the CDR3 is TGTGCCAGCAGCCTCCAGGCAGGGCGAGAGCAGTACTTC.

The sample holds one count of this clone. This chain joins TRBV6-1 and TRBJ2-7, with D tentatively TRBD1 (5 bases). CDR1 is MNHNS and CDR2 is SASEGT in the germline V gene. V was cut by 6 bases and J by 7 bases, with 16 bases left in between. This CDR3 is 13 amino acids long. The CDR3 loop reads CASRPRQYSEQYF. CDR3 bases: TGTGCCAGCAGGCCCAGACAGTACTCGGAGCAGTACTTC.

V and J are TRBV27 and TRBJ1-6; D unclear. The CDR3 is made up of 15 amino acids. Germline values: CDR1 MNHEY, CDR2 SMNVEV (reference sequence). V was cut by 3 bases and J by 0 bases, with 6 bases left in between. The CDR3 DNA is TGTGCCAGCAGTTTGGAGGGCTCCTATAATTCACCCCTCCACTTT. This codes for CASSLEGSYNSPLHF.

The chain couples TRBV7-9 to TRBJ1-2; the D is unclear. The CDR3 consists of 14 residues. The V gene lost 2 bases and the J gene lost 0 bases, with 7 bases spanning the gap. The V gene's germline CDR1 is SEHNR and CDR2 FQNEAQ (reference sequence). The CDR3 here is CASSLHSTNYGYTF. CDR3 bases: TGTGCCAGCAGCTTACACAGCACTAACTATGGCTACACCTTC.

The CDR3 nucleotides read TGTGCCAGCACCCTGGGACAGTCCAATCAGCCCCAGCATTTT. Protein product: CASTLGQSNQPQHF. The V and J genes are TRBV6-1 and TRBJ1-5; 7 bases fit TRBD1. Germline V CDR1 and CDR2: MNHNS, SASEGT. This CDR3 comprises 14 residues. V was clipped by 7 bases and J by 3 bases; unmatched bases: 6.

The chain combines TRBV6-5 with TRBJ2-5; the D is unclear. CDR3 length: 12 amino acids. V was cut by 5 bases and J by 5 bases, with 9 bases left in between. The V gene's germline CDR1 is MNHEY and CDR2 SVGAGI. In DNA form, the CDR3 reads TGTGCCAGCAGTCCCTTGTTTGAGACCCAGTACTTC. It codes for CASSPLFETQYF.

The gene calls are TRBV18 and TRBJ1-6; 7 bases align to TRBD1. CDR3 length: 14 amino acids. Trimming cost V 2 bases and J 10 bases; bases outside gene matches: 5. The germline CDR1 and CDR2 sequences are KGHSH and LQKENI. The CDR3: CASSPFRGESPLHF. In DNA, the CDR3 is TGTGCCAGCTCACCATTCAGGGGGGAATCACCCCTCCACTTT.